The entry below gives a single TCR beta chain sequence along with its context. Its target is not known. The data belong to a study of OX40 agonist ivuxolimab in advanced cancers. Study-wide background: Ivuxolimab was delivered to patients intravenously every 2 weeks at doses spanning 0.01 to 10 mg/kg. A diagnosis of hepatocellular carcinoma, melanoma, renal cell or head and neck cancer was present in dose-escalation patients.

The V gene lost 1 base and the J gene lost 1 base, with 7 bases spanning the gap. Germline assignment: CDR1 SEHNR and CDR2 FQNEAQ (reference sequence). This CDR3 is built from 14 residues. Study results and limitations: Circulating CD4+ and CD8+ T cells showed clonal expansion by week 6 at 0.1 to 3.0 mg/kg.

The table came from immunoSEQ multiplex PCR; TCRdb's copy has only in-frame clones and leaves some out. Of under 20,000 clones in the sample, 60% to 80% were seen once. The chain employs TRBV7-9 and TRBJ1-1; D unclear. The specimen was CD4+ or CD8+ T cells sorted from blood, collected in a trial of the OX40 agonist ivuxolimab. The sequence was obtained from an adult with an advanced solid tumor such as melanoma, head and neck, liver or kidney cancer. CDR3 amino acids: CASSLGSENTEAFF. DNA for the CDR3: TGTGCCAGCAGCTTAGGATCCGAGAACACTGAAGCTTTCTTT. Complete variable domain (other parts from reference TRBV7-9 and TRBJ1-1): DTGVSQNPRHKITKRGQNVTFRCDPISEHNRLYWYRQTLGQGPEFLTYFQNEAQLEKSRLLSDRFSAERPKGSFSTLEIQRTEQGDSAMYLCASSLGSENTEAFFGQGTRLTVV.